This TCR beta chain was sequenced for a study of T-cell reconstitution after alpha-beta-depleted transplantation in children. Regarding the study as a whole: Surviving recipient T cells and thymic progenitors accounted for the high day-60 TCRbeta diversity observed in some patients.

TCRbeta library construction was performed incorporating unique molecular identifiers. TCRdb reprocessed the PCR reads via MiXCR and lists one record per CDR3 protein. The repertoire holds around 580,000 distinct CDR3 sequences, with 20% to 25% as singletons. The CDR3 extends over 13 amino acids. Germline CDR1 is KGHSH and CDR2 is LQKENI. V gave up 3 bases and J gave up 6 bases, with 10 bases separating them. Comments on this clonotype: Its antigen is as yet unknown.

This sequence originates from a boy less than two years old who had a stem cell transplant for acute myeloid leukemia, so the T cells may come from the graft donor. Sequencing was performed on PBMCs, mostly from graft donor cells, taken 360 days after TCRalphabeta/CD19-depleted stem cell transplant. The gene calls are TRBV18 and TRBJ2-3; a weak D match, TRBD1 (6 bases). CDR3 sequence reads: CASSPHRDDTQYF. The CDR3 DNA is TGTGCCAGCTCACCGCACAGGGATGATACGCAGTATTTT.